The 16 T cell receptor beta chains in this list originate from one sample, sequenced in a study of shared clonotypes between healthy human individuals. Sequencing used immunoSEQ multiplex PCR; TCRdb keeps in-frame clones, though not all of them. The table shows 2 million to 3 million clones, with under 95% occurring only once. Sequenced: naive CD4+ T cells from PBMCs. Indicated subset: CD45RA+ positively selected. Source of these receptors: a man aged 18 to 29 in good health. Some clones in this sample may be carry-over from other donors' samples.

The rearrangement uses TRBV5-1 and TRBJ2-7, with D maybe TRBD2 (5 bases). Germline CDR1 reads SGHRS; CDR2 reads YFSETQ. Trimming removed 1 base at V and 2 bases at J, with 10 bases between. The CDR3 has 14 residues. In DNA form, the CDR3 reads TGCGCCAGCAGCTTGTCCGGGAATCCCTACGAGCAGTACTTC. Translation gives CASSLSGNPYEQYF.

The chain is built from TRBV6-5 and TRBJ1-2, with D unclear. Germline V gene data show CDR1 as MNHEY and CDR2 as SVGAGI. V dropped 2 bases and J dropped 3 bases, with 7 bases sitting between them. The CDR3 totals 13 residues. The CDR3 reads CASSYKEDYGYTF. CDR3 bases: TGTGCCAGCAGTTACAAGGAAGACTATGGCTACACCTTC.

The chain has TRBV18 and TRBJ2-2; D tentatively reads TRBD1 or TRBD2 (5 bases each). Germline loops: CDR1 KGHSH, CDR2 LQKENI. The CDR3 is 17 residues long. Deletions cut 3 bases from V and 4 bases from J, with 18 bases between. The CDR3 loop reads CASSPLRDGETTGELFF. CDR3 coding DNA: TGTGCCAGCTCACCGCTCCGGGACGGTGAGACCACCGGGGAGCTGTTTTTT.

The rearrangement uses TRBV20-1 and TRBJ2-7; D is possibly TRBD2 (5 bases). Trimming stripped 3 bases from V and 6 bases from J, with 9 bases between. The CDR3 is made up of 11 amino acids. The V gene's germline CDR1 is DFQATT and CDR2 SNEGSKA (reference sequence). The CDR3, as DNA: TGCAGTGCTAGGGAGGTCCTCGAGCAGTACTTC. Its protein product is CSAREVLEQYF.

The chain joins TRBV2 to TRBJ2-6; D gene unclear. Trimming took 6 bases from V and 0 from J, leaving 3 bases between them. This CDR3 is built from 13 residues. Germline V lookup: CDR1 SNHLY, CDR2 FYNNEI. CDR3 sequence: CASRYSGANVLTF. CDR3 coding DNA: TGTGCCAGCAGGTACTCTGGGGCCAACGTCCTGACTTTC.

This chain uses TRBV7-9 with TRBJ1-2; 7 bases align to TRBD1. The CDR3 consists of 14 residues. From germline, CDR1 is SEHNR and CDR2 FQNEAQ (reference sequence). The trim removed 1 base at V and 5 bases at J, leaving 4 bases unmatched. The CDR3 is CASSLVRGPYGYTF. CDR3 DNA sequence: TGTGCCAGCAGCTTAGTGAGGGGGCCGTATGGCTACACCTTC.

The V call is TRBV7-2, the J call TRBJ1-3; a weak D match, TRBD1 (6 bases). V was shortened by 1 base and J by 3 bases, with 7 bases between the two germline ends. The germline V gene has CDR1 SGHTA and CDR2 FQGNSA. The CDR3 consists of 14 residues. The DNA of the CDR3 is TGTGCCAGCAGCTTAGACAGGGATGGAAACACCATATATTTT. Amino acid sequence: CASSLDRDGNTIYF.

The J gene is TRBJ2-2, the V gene TRBV21-1; the listed D gene, TRBD1, was not tested against the DNA. TRBV21-1 is classified as a pseudogene. The CDR3 loop spans 17 amino acids. CDR3: CASSQQPQGLDAGELFF. The CDR3 nucleotides are TGTGCCAGCAGCCAACAACCCCAGGGTTTAGATGCCGGGGAGCTGTTTTTT.

The rearrangement links TRBV30 to TRBJ2-2; 9 bases agree with TRBD1. V shed 6 bases, J shed 1 base, and the junction held 6 bases outside the gene matches. Looked up from germline, CDR1 is GTSNPN and CDR2 is SVGIG (reference sequence). The CDR3 sequence is 15 residues long. The CDR3 is CACPGTGRNTGELFF. The CDR3 nucleotides read TGTGCCTGCCCTGGGACAGGGCGGAACACCGGGGAGCTGTTTTTT.

Worth noting for this clone: Other DNA sequences of this sample code for an identical CDR3. V gene TRBV5-1 combines with J gene TRBJ2-7; possibly TRBD2 for D (6 bases). This CDR3 has 14 amino acids. The V gene lost 0 bases and the J gene lost 1 base, with 8 bases spanning the gap. Germline V gives CDR1 SGHRS, CDR2 YFSETQ. The CDR3: CASSLGGLSYEQYF. CDR3 DNA sequence: TGCGCCAGCAGCTTGGGGGGACTGTCCTACGAGCAGTACTTC.

Notes on this clone: This same CDR3 is encoded by further DNA sequences in the sample. The chain employs TRBV5-1 and TRBJ1-2; D may be TRBD1 (6 bases). There are 13 residues in the CDR3. V gave up 2 bases and J gave up 4 bases, with 9 bases separating them. The germline gives CDR1 SGHRS, CDR2 YFSETQ. CDR3 DNA sequence: TGCGCCAGCAGCTTAAGAGGGGGCTATGGCTACACCTTC. Amino acids: CASSLRGGYGYTF.

In DNA, the CDR3 is TGTGCCAGCAACCGGCCAGGGTCTATGGGGAAGTATGGCTACACCTTC. Translating gives CASNRPGSMGKYGYTF. V gene TRBV14 combines with J gene TRBJ1-2; D is possibly TRBD1 (5 bases). The CDR3 runs to 16 residues. Trimming took 7 bases from V and 5 from J, leaving 23 bases between them. Germline loops: CDR1 SGHDN, CDR2 FVKESK.

V usage is TRBV11-2 and J usage is TRBJ2-2, with a weak D call TRBD1 (6 bases). V gave up 5 bases and J gave up 7 bases, with 11 bases separating them. The germline CDR1 and CDR2 sequences are SGHAT and FQNNGV. The CDR3 totals 13 residues. CDR3 sequence reads: CASSPQGHGELFF. As DNA, the CDR3 is TGTGCCAGCAGCCCTCAGGGGCACGGGGAGCTGTTTTTT.

The chain employs TRBV6-5 and TRBJ1-1; D is ambiguous. Germline values: CDR1 MNHEY, CDR2 SVGAGI. This CDR3 has 14 amino acids. The ends were cut back, 8 bases at V and 0 bases at J, with 13 bases in the middle. CDR3 sequence: CASRTETVNTEAFF. The CDR3 DNA reads TGTGCCAGCCGGACGGAAACAGTGAACACTGAAGCTTTCTTT.

The chain recombines TRBV7-2 with TRBJ2-2; no reliable D call. The CDR3 consists of 14 residues. V dropped 11 bases and J dropped 1 base, with 14 bases sitting between them. Looked up from germline, CDR1 is SGHTA and CDR2 is FQGNSA. The CDR3 is CAGSKSRNTGELFF. The CDR3 bases are TGTGCCGGGTCGAAGTCCAGGAACACCGGGGAGCTGTTTTTT.

The V and J genes are TRBV18 and TRBJ2-6, with D possibly matching TRBD1 (5 bases). Germline lookup yields CDR1 KGHSH and CDR2 LQKENI. The V end lost 5 bases, the J end lost 2 bases, and 10 bases lay between the germline ends. The CDR3 length is 15 residues. CDR3 residues: CASSTDIAGANVLTF. CDR3 nucleotide sequence: TGTGCCAGCTCAACGGACATCGCTGGGGCCAACGTCCTGACTTTC.